This section outlines one TCR beta chain sequence together with its context. The antigen is unknown. The data are from a study of post-analysis software for immune sequencing data. Study summary: Both relapsing-remitting and secondary progressive multiple sclerosis featured among the disease courses, as did progressive-relapsing multiple sclerosis.

The authors incorporated unique molecular identifiers into the TCR beta cDNA libraries. From roughly 1 to 10 million T cells, roughly 0.5 million cDNA molecules were obtained. One entry per CDR3 protein results from TCRdb running MiXCR on the PCR reads. The sample lists hundreds of thousands of distinct CDR3 sequences, roughly 29% occurring once. CDR3 length equals 18 residues. Study-level points and caveats: Comparison of patients with controls showed 5 or 6 TRBV segments more frequent in patients, TRBV5-6, TRBV5-1 and TRBV20-1 among them. Normalized Chao1 diversity was significantly lower in multiple sclerosis patients than in controls. Under F measure analysis, samples from one preparation batch co-clustered strongly.

Sequenced sample: blood. The sequence derives from a girl between 5 and 17 years old with multiple sclerosis. The V gene is TRBV21-1, the J gene TRBJ2-4; TRBD2, the table's D call, lacks a check against the DNA. TRBV21-1 is shown as a pseudogene. Here the CDR3 DNA reads TGTGCCAGCAGCCGATCAGGCGGGAAGGGCATAGCCAAAAACATTCAGTACTTC. Amino acid sequence: CASSRSGGKGIAKNIQYF.